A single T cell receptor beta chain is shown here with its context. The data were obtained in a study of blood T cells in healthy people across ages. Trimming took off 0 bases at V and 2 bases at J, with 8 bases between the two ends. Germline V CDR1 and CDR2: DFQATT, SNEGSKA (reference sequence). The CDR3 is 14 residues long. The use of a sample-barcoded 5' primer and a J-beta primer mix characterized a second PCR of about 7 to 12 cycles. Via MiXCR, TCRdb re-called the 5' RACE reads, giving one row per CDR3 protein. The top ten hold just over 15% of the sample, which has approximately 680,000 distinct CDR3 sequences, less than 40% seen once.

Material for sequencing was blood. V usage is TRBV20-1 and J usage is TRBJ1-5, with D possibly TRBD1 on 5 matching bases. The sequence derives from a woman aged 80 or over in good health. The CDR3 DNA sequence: TGCAGTGCTAGAGAAACGACAGGCAATCAGCCCCAGCATTTT. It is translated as CSARETTGNQPQHF.